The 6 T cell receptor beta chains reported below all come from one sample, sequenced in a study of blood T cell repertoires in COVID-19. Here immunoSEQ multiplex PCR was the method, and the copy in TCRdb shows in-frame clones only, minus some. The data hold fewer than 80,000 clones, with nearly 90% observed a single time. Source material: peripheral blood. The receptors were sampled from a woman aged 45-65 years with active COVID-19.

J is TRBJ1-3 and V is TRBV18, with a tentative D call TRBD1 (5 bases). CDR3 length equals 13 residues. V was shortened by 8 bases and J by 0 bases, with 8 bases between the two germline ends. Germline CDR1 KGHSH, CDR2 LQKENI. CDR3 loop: CASTRDSGNTIYF. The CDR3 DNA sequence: TGTGCCAGCACCAGGGACTCTGGAAACACCATATATTTT.

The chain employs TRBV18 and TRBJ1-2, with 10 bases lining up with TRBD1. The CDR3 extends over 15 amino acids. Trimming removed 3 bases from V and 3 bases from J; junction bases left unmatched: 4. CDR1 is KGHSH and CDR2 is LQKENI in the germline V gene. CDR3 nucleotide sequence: TGTGCCAGCTCACCCCCCGGGACAGGGGACTATGGCTACACCTTC. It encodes CASSPPGTGDYGYTF.

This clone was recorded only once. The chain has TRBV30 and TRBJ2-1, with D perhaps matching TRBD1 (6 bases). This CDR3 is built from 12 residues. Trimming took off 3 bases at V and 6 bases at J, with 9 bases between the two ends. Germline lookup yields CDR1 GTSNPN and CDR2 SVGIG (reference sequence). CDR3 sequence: CAWRLGGNEQFF. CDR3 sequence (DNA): TGTGCCTGGAGGTTAGGGGGCAATGAGCAGTTCTTC.

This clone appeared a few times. As DNA, the CDR3 is TGTGCCAGCAGCGTAGTGGGTCTAGCGGGTGAGACCCAGTACTTC. This translates into CASSVVGLAGETQYF. V and J are TRBV9 and TRBJ2-5, with 8 bases lining up with TRBD2. This CDR3 has 15 residues. The J segment lost 5 bases and the V segment lost 0 bases, leaving 6 bases of the junction unmatched. Germline V gene sequence: CDR1 SGDLS, CDR2 YYNGEE. Drawing the rest from reference TRBV9 and TRBJ2-5, the complete variable domain is DSGVTQTPKHLITATGQRVTLRCSPRSGDLSVYWYQQSLDQGLQFLIQYYNGEERAKGNILERFSAQQFPDLHSELNLSSLELGDSALYFCASSVVGLAGETQYFGPGTRLLVL.

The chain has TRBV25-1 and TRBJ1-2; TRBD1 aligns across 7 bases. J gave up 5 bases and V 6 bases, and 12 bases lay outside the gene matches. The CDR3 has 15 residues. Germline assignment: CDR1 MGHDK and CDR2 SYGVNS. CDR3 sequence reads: CASSPTGTDGYGYTF. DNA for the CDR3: TGTGCCAGCAGCCCTACCGGGACAGACGGATATGGCTACACCTTC.

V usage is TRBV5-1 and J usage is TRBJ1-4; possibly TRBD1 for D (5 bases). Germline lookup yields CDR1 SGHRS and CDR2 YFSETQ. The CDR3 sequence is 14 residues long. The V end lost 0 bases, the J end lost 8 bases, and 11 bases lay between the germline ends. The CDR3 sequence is CASSLVGAGEKLFF. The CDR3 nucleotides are TGCGCCAGCAGCTTGGTAGGGGCAGGCGAAAAACTGTTTTTT.